The 18 T cell receptor beta chains presented below share a single source sample, sequenced in a study of blood T cells in healthy people across ages. A second PCR, run for roughly 7 to 12 cycles, used a sample-barcoded 5' primer plus a J-beta primer mix. TCRdb processed the 5' RACE reads anew with MiXCR; each CDR3 protein has one entry. This sample has some 550,000 distinct CDR3 sequences, with around 50% found just once. The sample was blood. The receptor source for this set is a man older than 75 in good health.

Worth noting for this clonotype: A single base separates this from a much larger clone, so it may be a read error. The rearrangement links TRBV6-6 to TRBJ2-6; no definite D call. Looked up from germline, CDR1 is MNHNY and CDR2 is SVGAGI (reference sequence). The CDR3 loop spans 13 amino acids. The CDR3 sequence is CASGASEANVLTF. CDR3 DNA sequence: TGTGCCAGCGGTGCCTCTGAGGCCAACGTCCTGACTTTC.

V usage is TRBV20-1 and J usage is TRBJ1-2; 10 positions agree with TRBD1. This CDR3 comprises 17 residues. Germline V gene lookup returns CDR1 DFQATT and CDR2 SNEGSKA (reference sequence). V lost 0 bases to trimming and J lost 2 bases; unmatched junction nucleotides: 9. The CDR3 spells CSARDRDRGGENYGYTF. In DNA, the CDR3 is TGCAGTGCTAGAGACCGGGACAGGGGAGGGGAGAACTATGGCTACACCTTC.

The chain couples TRBV3-1 to TRBJ2-5; tentatively, D is TRBD1 (6 bases). Per germline, CDR1 LGHDT and CDR2 YNNKEL (reference sequence). V was trimmed by 6 bases and J by 1 base, leaving 9 bases between them. The CDR3 is 13 residues long. In DNA, the CDR3 is TGTGCCAGCAGACGGGACATCCAAGAGACCCAGTACTTC. This encodes CASRRDIQETQYF.

This clonotype appeared once. The chain carries TRBV25-1 and TRBJ1-2, with unresolved D. The CDR3 covers 14 residues. With 0 bases removed from V and 0 bases from J, the gap between germline ends came to 5 bases. The germline CDR1 and CDR2 sequences are MGHDK and SYGVNS. CDR3 sequence (DNA): TGTGCCAGCAGTGAATACAGTCCTAACTATGGCTACACCTTC. Its translation is CASSEYSPNYGYTF.

This clonotype turned up a few times. The J gene is TRBJ2-4, the V gene TRBV11-2, with D perhaps TRBD1 (6 bases). The J call may be faulty, since TRBJ2-7 better matches the DNA end. Germline CDR1 is SGHAT and CDR2 is FQNNGV. CDR3 length: 14 residues. In nucleotides, the CDR3 is TGTGCCAGCAGCTATACGACAGGATACGGCGAGCAGTACTTC. Translating gives CASSYTTGYGEQYF.

V gene TRBV2 combines with J gene TRBJ2-7; D unclear. The ends were cut back, 4 bases at V and 3 bases at J, with 13 bases in the middle. The CDR3 is made up of 14 amino acids. Germline CDR1 is SNHLY and CDR2 is FYNNEI. CDR3 bases: TGTGCCAGCAGTGCCCCAAGGGATGACTACGAGCAGTACTTC. Residues: CASSAPRDDYEQYF. Supplemented by reference TRBV2 and TRBJ2-7, the full variable domain reads EPEVTQTPSHQVTQMGQEVILRCVPISNHLYFYWYRQILGQKVEFLVSFYNNEISEKSEIFDDQFSVERPDGSNFTLKIRSTKLEDSAMYFCASSAPRDDYEQYFGPGTRLTVT.

This sequence joins TRBV13 and TRBJ2-3; D possibly corresponds to TRBD1 (6 bases). V was pared by 5 bases and J by 7 bases, with 10 bases between. Germline values: CDR1 PRHDT, CDR2 FYEKMQ (reference sequence). The CDR3 loop spans 12 amino acids. This CDR3 is CASSARGYTQYF. CDR3 coding DNA: TGTGCCAGCAGCGCCAGGGGATATACGCAGTATTTT.

The chain couples TRBV7-2 to TRBJ2-2, with 10 positions matching TRBD1. The length of the CDR3 is 17 residues. The V gene end was trimmed by 2 bases and the J gene end by 5 bases; junction bases not matched to a gene: 8. Per the germline V gene, CDR1 is SGHTA and CDR2 is FQGNSA. The CDR3 protein is CASSLFGTGVETGELFF. For the CDR3, the DNA is TGTGCCAGCAGCTTATTTGGGACAGGGGTTGAAACCGGGGAGCTGTTTTTT.

A remark on this clonotype: One junction end disagrees with the germline gene, perhaps due to a read error. V gene TRBV7-7 combines with J gene TRBJ2-3, with TRBD2 identical over 13 bases. This CDR3 comprises 16 residues. Per germline, CDR1 SSHAT and CDR2 FNYEAQ (reference sequence). The CDR3 DNA follows: TGTGCTAGCAGCATTGGACTAGCGGGAGGCACAGATACGCAGTATTTT. It yields the protein CASSIGLAGGTDTQYF.

The sample holds many counts of this clonotype. This chain links TRBV6-6 with TRBJ2-3; 7 nucleotides match TRBD2. The germline V gene encodes CDR1 MNHNY and CDR2 SVGAGI (reference sequence). V shed 0 bases and J 1 base; nucleotides not matched to a gene: 7. The CDR3 length is 17 residues. CDR3 in amino acids: CASSYSGGGAGTDTQYF. The CDR3 DNA reads TGTGCCAGCAGTTACTCTGGGGGGGGAGCTGGCACAGATACGCAGTATTTT.

The DNA of the CDR3 is TGTGCCGCAGGACAGATCTACGAGCAGTACTTC. Translated, it gives CAAGQIYEQYF. The rearrangement links TRBV6-2 or TRBV6-3 to TRBJ2-7; the D gene is possibly TRBD1 (6 bases). Trimming removed 11 bases at V and 3 bases at J, with 11 bases between. The CDR3 extends over 11 amino acids. CDR1 and CDR2 from the germline V gene are MNHEY and SVGEGT.

This clonotype was counted at least ten times. This chain connects TRBV6-6 to TRBJ2-7; maybe TRBD1 (6 bases). V lost 2 bases, J lost 4 bases, and 9 bases lay in between. CDR1 is MNHNY, CDR2 SVGAGI, per germline (reference sequence). The CDR3 has 13 amino acids. CDR3: CASSYLTGYEQYF. The CDR3 DNA is TGTGCCAGCAGTTACCTCACAGGGTACGAGCAGTACTTC.

This clonotype has just a few counts. The rearrangement links TRBV7-9 to TRBJ2-1, with D hard to call. This CDR3 is built from 13 residues. Germline V CDR1 and CDR2: SEHNR, FQNEAQ (reference sequence). With 2 bases removed from V and 6 bases from J, the gap between germline ends came to 8 bases. The CDR3 region has the DNA TGTGCCAGCAGCTTACGCCCAACCAATGAGCAGTTCTTC. Its translation is CASSLRPTNEQFF.

J is TRBJ2-6 and V is TRBV18; D gene unclear. This CDR3 is 19 amino acids long. Trimming shortened V by 5 bases and J by 0 bases, and 20 bases separated the two germline ends. The germline V gene encodes CDR1 KGHSH and CDR2 LQKENI. As DNA, the CDR3 is TGTGCCAGCTCATCTATGGCCCGGAGAGATCCCTCTGGGGCCAACGTCCTGACTTTC. It codes for CASSSMARRDPSGANVLTF.

The CDR3 protein is CASNRQSDREVNEQYF. CDR3 sequence (DNA): TGCGCCAGCAACCGACAGTCGGACAGGGAAGTCAACGAGCAGTACTTC. J is TRBJ2-7 and V is TRBV5-1; TRBD1 agrees at 8 bases. Germline V gene sequence: CDR1 SGHRS, CDR2 YFSETQ. The ends lost 6 bases at V and 5 bases at J; junction bases unmatched: 16. The CDR3 is 16 residues long. The complete variable domain, with remaining parts taken from reference TRBV5-1 and TRBJ2-7, reads KAGVTQTPRYLIKTRGQQVTLSCSPISGHRSVSWYQQTPGQGLQFLFEYFSETQRNKGNFPGRFSGRQFSNSRSEMNVSTLELGDSALYLCASNRQSDREVNEQYFGPGTRLTVT.

This clonotype appeared a few times. The CDR3 region has the DNA TGCAGTGCTAGGGGGAATCCAGAACTATATGGCTACACCTTC. Translated: CSARGNPELYGYTF. V and J are TRBV20-1 and TRBJ1-2; the D is unclear. The CDR3 length is 14 residues. The V end was cut by 3 bases, the J end by 5 bases, with 16 bases between. CDR1 is DFQATT, CDR2 SNEGSKA, per germline (reference sequence).

The J gene is TRBJ1-1, the V gene TRBV7-9; TRBD1 agrees at 7 bases. V lost 4 bases to trimming and J lost 6 bases; unmatched junction nucleotides: 5. Germline-derived CDR1 and CDR2 are SEHNR and FQNEAQ (reference sequence). This CDR3 spans 13 amino acids. CDR3 amino acids: CASSSNQGAEAFF. As DNA, the CDR3 is TGTGCCAGCAGCTCCAATCAGGGGGCTGAAGCTTTCTTT.

This clonotype was detected a few times. V and J are TRBV20-1 and TRBJ1-5; D is unclear. Deletions cut 3 bases from V and 0 bases from J, with 6 bases between. CDR1 DFQATT and CDR2 SNEGSKA come from the germline V gene (reference sequence). The CDR3 contains 13 residues. The CDR3 protein is CSASRDSNQPQHF. The CDR3 DNA follows: TGCAGTGCTAGTCGGGATAGCAATCAGCCCCAGCATTTT.